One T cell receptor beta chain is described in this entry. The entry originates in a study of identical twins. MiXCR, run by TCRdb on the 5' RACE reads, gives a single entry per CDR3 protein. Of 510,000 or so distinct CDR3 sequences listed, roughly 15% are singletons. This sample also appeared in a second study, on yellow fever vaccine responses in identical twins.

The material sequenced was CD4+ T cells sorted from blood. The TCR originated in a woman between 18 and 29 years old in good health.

The CDR3 spells CASSGSRGPTSTDTQYF. CDR3 in DNA: TGTGCCAGCAGTGGCAGCCGGGGACCTACTAGCACAGATACGCAGTATTTT. J is TRBJ2-3 and V is TRBV6-1; tentatively, D is TRBD1 or TRBD2 (5 bases each). The CDR3 has 17 residues. Germline V gene sequence: CDR1 MNHNS, CDR2 SASEGT. V lost 4 bases and J 0 bases, leaving 17 bases between the germline ends.